This TCR beta chain was identified during a study of T cells after yellow fever vaccination. Production of TCR cDNA was by 5'RACE template switching, which also added a universal primer site and UMIs. Each CDR3 protein gets one entry after TCRdb re-called the 5' RACE reads with MiXCR. The table includes about 360,000 distinct CDR3 sequences, roughly 6.1% detected once. Germline assignment: CDR1 DFQATT and CDR2 SNEGSKA (reference sequence). The CDR3 covers 15 residues. Deletions cut 4 bases from V and 2 bases from J, with 15 bases between. This clonotype was counted a few times. The rearrangement links TRBV20-1 to TRBJ1-5; the D gene is possibly TRBD1 (5 bases). The starting material was PBMCs, obtained 5 days after the yellow fever booster vaccination. The TCR comes from a man aged 25-45 years who received the YFV17D yellow fever vaccine. The CDR3 DNA follows: TGCAGTGCTATGCCGGGGCGAGGGGGCAATCAGCCCCAGCATTTT. It yields the protein CSAMPGRGGNQPQHF.